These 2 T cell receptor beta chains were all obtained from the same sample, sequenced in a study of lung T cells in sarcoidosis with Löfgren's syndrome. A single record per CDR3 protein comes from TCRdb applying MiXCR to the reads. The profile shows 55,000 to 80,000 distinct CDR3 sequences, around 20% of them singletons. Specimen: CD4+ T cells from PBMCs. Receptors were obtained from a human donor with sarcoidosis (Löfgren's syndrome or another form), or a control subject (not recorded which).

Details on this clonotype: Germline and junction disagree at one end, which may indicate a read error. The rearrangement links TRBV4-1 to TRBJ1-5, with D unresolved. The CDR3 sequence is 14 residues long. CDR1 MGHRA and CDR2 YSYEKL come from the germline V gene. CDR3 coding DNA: TGCGCCAACAGCCAAGGTACGGGTTTTCAGCCCCAGCATTTT. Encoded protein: CANSQGTGFQPQHF.

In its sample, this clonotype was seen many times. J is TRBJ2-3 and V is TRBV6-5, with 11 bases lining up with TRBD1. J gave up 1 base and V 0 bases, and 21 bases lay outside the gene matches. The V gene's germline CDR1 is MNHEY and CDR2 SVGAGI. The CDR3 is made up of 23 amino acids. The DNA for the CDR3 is TGTGCCAGCAGTTACTCCGGGCCCGGACAGGGGGCGGGTAGCGGGAGCCGCACAGATACGCAGTATTTT. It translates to CASSYSGPGQGAGSGSRTDTQYF.